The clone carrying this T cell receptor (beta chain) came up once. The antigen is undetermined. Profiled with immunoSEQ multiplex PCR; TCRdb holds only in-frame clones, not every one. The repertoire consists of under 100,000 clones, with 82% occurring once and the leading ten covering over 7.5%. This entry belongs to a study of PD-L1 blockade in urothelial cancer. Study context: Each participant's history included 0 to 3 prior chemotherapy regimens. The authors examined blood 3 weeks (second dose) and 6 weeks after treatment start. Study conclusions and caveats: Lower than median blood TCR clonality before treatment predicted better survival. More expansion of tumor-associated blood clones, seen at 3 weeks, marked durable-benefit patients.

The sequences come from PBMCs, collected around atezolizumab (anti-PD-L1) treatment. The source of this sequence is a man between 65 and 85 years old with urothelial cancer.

CDR3 loop: CASSGGRSYEQYF. The CDR3 nucleotides are TGTGCCAGCAGCGGGGGCCGGAGCTACGAGCAGTACTTC. The rearrangement joins TRBV7-9 to TRBJ2-7, with D possibly being TRBD1 (6 bases). Trimming took 5 bases from V and 3 from J, leaving 11 bases between them. Germline CDR1 reads SEHNR; CDR2 reads FQNEAQ (reference sequence). This CDR3 has 13 residues.